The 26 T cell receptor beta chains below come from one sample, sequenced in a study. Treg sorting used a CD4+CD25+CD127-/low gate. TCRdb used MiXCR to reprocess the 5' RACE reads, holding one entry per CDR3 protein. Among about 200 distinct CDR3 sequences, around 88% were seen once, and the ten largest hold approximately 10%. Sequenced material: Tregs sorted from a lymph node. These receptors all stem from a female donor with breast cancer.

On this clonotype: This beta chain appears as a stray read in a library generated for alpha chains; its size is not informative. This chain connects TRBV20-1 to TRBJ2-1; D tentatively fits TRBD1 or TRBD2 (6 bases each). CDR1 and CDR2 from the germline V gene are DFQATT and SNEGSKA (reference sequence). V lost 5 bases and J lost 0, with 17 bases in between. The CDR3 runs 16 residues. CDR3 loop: CSASRGRGGSYNEQFF. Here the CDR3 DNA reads TGCAGTGCTTCACGGGGGCGGGGTGGCTCCTACAATGAGCAGTTCTTC.

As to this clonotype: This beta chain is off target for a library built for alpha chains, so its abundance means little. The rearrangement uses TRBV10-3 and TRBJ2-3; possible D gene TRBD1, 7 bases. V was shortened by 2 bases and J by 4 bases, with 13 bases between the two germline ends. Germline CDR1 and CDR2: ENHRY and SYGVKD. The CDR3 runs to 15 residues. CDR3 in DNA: TGTGCCATCAGTGAGGTTTCAGGGGGGCCAGATACGCAGTATTTT. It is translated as CAISEVSGGPDTQYF.

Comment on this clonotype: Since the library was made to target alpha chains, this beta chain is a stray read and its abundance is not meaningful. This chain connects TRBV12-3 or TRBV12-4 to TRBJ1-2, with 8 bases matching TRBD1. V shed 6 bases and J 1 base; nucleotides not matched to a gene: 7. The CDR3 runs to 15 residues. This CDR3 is CASSPRQGLNYGYTF. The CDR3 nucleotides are TGTGCCAGCAGCCCTAGACAGGGGCTTAACTATGGCTACACCTTC.

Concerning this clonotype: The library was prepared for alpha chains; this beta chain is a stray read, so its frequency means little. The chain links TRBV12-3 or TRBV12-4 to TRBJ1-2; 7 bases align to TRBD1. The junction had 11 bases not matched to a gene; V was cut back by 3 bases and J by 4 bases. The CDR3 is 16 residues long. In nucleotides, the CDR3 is TGTGCCAGCAGTTTCGGTTTGGACAGGCAGTTCTATGGCTACACCTTC. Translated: CASSFGLDRQFYGYTF.

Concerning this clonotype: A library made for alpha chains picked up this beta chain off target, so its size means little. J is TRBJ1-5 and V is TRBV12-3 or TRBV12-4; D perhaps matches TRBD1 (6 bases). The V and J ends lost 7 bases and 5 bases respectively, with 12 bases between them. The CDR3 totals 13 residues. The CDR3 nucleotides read TGTGCCAGCAACAGGGCGGGTGATCAGCCCCAGCATTTT. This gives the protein CASNRAGDQPQHF.

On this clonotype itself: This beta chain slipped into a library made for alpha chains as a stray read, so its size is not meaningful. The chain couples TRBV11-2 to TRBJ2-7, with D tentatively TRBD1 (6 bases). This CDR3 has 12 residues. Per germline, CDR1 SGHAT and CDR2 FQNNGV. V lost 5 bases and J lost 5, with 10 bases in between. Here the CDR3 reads CASSRDTNEQYF. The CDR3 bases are TGTGCCAGCAGCCGGGACACAAACGAGCAGTACTTC.

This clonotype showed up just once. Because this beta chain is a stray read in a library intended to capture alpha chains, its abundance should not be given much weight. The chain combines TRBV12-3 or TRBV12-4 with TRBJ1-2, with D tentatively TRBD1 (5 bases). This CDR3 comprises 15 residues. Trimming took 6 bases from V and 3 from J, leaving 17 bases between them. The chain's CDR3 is CASSHPGQGDYGYTF. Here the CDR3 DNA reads TGTGCCAGCAGCCACCCTGGGCAGGGAGACTATGGCTACACCTTC.

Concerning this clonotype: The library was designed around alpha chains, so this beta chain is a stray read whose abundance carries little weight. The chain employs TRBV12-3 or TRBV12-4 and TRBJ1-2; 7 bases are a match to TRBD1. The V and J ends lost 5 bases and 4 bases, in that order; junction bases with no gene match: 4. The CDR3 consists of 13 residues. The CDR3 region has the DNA TGTGCCAGCAGTACGGGACAGACCTATGGCTACACCTTC. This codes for CASSTGQTYGYTF.

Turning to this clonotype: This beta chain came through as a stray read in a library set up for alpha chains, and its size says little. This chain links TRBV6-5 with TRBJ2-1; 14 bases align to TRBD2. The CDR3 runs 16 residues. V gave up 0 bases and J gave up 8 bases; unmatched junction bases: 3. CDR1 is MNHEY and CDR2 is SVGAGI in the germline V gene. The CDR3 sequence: CASSYSLGLAGDEQFF. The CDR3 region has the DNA TGTGCCAGCAGTTACTCCCTGGGACTAGCGGGAGATGAGCAGTTCTTC.

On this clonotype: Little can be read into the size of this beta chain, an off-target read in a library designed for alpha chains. The CDR3 DNA follows: TGTGCCAGCAGTCGCCCGGACACTCTCGAGCAGTTCTTC. This translates into CASSRPDTLEQFF. The chain employs TRBV12-3 or TRBV12-4 and TRBJ2-1, with a tentative D call TRBD1 (5 bases). The CDR3 has 13 amino acids. V lost 5 bases, J lost 10 bases, and 15 bases lay in between.

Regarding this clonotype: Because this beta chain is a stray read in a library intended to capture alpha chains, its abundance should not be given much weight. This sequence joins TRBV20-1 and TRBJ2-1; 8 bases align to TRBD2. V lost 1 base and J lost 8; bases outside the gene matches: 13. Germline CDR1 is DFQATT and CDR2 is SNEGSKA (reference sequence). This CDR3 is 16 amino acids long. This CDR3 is CSARGVMGGRTHEQFF. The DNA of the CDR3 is TGCAGTGCTAGAGGAGTTATGGGCGGGAGGACCCATGAGCAGTTCTTC.

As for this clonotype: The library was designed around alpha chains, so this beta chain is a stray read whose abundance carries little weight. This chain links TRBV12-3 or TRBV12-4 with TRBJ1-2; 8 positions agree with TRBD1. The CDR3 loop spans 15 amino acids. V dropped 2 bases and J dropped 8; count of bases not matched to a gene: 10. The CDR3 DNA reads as TGTGCCAGCAGTTTACCGTACACAGGGGGGGTCGGCTACACCTTC. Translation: CASSLPYTGGVGYTF.

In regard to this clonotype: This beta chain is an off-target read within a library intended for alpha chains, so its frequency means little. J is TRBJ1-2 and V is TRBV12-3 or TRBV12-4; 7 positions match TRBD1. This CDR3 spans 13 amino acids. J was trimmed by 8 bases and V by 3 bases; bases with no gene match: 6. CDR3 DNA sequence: TGTGCCAGCAGTTTTAGGGGGCCTGGCGGCTACACCTTC. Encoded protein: CASSFRGPGGYTF.

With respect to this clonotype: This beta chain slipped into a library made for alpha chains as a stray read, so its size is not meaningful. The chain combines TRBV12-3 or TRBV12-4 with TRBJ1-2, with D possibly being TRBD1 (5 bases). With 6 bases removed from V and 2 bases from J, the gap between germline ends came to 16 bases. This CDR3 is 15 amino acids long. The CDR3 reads CASSFGGTPNYGYTF. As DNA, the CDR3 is TGTGCCAGCAGCTTTGGAGGGACCCCCAACTATGGCTACACCTTC.

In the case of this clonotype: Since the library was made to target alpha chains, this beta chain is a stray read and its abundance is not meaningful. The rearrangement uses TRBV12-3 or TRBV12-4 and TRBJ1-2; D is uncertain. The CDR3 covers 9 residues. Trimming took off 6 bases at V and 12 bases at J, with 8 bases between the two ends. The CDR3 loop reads CASSTHNTF. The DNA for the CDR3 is TGTGCCAGCAGCACCCATAACACCTTC.

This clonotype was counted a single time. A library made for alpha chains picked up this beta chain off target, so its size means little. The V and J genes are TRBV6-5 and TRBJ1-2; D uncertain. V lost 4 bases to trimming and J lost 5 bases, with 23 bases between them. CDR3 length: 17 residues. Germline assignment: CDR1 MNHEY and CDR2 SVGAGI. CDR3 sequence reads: CASSSSPRPYGNYGYTF. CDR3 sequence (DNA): TGTGCCAGCAGTTCGAGCCCACGACCCTACGGCAATTATGGCTACACCTTC.

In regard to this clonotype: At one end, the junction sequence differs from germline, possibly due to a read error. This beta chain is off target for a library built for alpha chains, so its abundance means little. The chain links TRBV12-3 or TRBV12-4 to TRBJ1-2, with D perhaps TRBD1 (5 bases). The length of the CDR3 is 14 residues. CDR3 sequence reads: CASRLGVRMGGYTF. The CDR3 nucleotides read TGTGCCAGCAGATTAGGGGTTAGGATGGGAGGCTACACCTTC.

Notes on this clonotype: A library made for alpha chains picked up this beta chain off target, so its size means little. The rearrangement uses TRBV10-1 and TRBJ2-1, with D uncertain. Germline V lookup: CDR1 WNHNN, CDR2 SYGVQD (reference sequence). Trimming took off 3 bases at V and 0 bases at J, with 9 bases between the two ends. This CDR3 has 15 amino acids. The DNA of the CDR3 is TGCGCCAGCAGTGACGGGCCGGGCTCCTACAATGAGCAGTTCTTC. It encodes CASSDGPGSYNEQFF.

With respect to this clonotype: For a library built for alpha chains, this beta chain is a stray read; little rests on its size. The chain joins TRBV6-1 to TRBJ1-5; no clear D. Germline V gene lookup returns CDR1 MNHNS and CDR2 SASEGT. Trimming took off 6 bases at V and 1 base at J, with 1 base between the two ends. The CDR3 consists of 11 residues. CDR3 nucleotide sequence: TGTGCCAGCAGGAGCAATCAGCCCCAGCATTTT. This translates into CASRSNQPQHF.

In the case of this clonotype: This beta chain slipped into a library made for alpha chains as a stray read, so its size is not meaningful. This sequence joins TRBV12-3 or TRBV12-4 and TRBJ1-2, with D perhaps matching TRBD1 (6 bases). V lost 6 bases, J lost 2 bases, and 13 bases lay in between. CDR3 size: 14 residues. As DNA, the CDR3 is TGTGCCAGCAGCCGGGACACCACAAACTATGGCTACACCTTC. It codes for CASSRDTTNYGYTF.

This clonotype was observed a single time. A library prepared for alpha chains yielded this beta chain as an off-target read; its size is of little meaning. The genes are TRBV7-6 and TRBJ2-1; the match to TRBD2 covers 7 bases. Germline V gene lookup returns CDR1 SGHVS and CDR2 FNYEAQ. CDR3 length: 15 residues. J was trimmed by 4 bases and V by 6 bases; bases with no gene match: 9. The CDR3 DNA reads TGTGCCAGCAGGTCGGCTAGCGGCAAGTACAATGAGCAGTTCTTC. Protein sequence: CASRSASGKYNEQFF.

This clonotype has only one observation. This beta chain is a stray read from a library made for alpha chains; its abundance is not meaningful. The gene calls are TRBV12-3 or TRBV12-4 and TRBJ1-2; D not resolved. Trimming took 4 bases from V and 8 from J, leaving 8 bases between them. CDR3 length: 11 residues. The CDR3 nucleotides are TGTGCCAGCAGTTCGAGAGGAGGCTACACCTTC. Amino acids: CASSSRGGYTF.

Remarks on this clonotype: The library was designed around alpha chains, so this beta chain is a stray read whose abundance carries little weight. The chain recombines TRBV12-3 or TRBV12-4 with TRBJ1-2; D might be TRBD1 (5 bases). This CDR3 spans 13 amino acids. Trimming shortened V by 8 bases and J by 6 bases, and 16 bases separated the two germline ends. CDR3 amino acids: CASVYRKRDGYTF. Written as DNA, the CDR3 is TGTGCCAGCGTCTACAGGAAAAGGGATGGCTACACCTTC.

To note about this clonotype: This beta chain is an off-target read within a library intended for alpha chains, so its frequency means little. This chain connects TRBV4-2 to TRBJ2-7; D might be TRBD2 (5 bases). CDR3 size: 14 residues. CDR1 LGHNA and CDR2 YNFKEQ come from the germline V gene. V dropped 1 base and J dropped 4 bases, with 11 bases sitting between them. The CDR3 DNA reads TGTGCCAGCAGCCAAGCTCGGGGATGGTACGAGCAGTACTTC. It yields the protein CASSQARGWYEQYF.

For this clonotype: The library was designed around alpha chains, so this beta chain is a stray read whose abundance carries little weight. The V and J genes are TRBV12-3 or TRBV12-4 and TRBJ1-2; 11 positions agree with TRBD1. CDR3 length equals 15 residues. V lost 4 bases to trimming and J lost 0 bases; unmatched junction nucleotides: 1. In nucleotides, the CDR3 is TGTGCCAGCAGTTCGGGACAGGGGGCTAACTATGGCTACACCTTC. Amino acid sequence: CASSSGQGANYGYTF.

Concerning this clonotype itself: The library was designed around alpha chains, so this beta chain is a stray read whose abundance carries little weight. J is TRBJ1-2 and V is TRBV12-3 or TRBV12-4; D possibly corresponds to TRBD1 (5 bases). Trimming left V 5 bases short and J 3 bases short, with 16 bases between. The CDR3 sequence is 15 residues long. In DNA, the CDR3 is TGTGCCAGCAGTCCCCAGAATTCGGGGCACTATGGCTACACCTTC. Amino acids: CASSPQNSGHYGYTF.